The 9 T cell receptor beta chains below all came from one sample that was sequenced in a study of long-term antiretroviral therapy in people with HIV. At survey level, the immunoSEQ assay was run in its v3.0 version. Profiled with immunoSEQ multiplex PCR; TCRdb holds only in-frame clones, not every one. The sample lists over 15,000 clones, about 91% occurring once. The sample was unsorted PBMCs, taken around 2.3 years before starting antiretroviral therapy. These receptors came from a woman in her 30s with HIV.

The chain recombines TRBV14 with TRBJ1-5, with TRBD1 as a possible D gene (5 bases). The V gene's germline CDR1 is SGHDN and CDR2 FVKESK. V lost 4 bases and J lost 1, with 20 bases in between. The CDR3 consists of 18 residues. The CDR3 here is CASSRPKWRGRSNQPQHF. In DNA, the CDR3 is TGTGCCAGCAGCCGCCCTAAATGGAGGGGACGGAGCAATCAGCCCCAGCATTTT.

This clone has only one observation. CDR3 nucleotide sequence: TGTGCCACCAGCAGGGAGGGGACAGGGCGAGTTCAGTACTTC. Translating it yields CATSREGTGRVQYF. This chain joins TRBV15 and TRBJ2-4; 9 bases map to TRBD1. CDR1 LNHNV and CDR2 YYDKDF come from the germline V gene (reference sequence). V was clipped by 3 bases and J by 11 bases; unmatched bases: 8. The CDR3 length is 14 residues.

The chain couples TRBV4-3 to TRBJ2-3; unclear D gene. Germline V lookup: CDR1 LGHNA, CDR2 YSLEER. This CDR3 is 14 amino acids long. V lost 3 bases and J 2 bases, leaving 9 bases between the germline ends. CDR3 loop: CASSQALSTDTQYF. CDR3 in DNA: TGCGCCAGCAGCCAGGCGCTTTCCACAGATACGCAGTATTTT.

The rearrangement uses TRBV6-1 and TRBJ2-7; TRBD1 agrees at 10 bases. With V trimmed by 4 bases and J by 3 bases, 9 bases remained unmatched. This CDR3 has 16 amino acids. Germline V lookup: CDR1 MNHNS, CDR2 SASEGT. CDR3 sequence reads: CASSAAPGTGDYEQYF. As DNA, the CDR3 is TGTGCCAGCAGTGCCGCTCCCGGGACAGGGGACTACGAGCAGTACTTC.

V is TRBV2 and J is TRBJ1-2; D is ambiguous. CDR3 length: 14 amino acids. Trimming shortened V by 5 bases and J by 4 bases, and 14 bases separated the two germline ends. The germline V gene has CDR1 SNHLY and CDR2 FYNNEI. The DNA of the CDR3 is TGTGCCAGCAGTATCGGGGTGAGCGCCTATGGCTACACCTTC. Protein: CASSIGVSAYGYTF.

This chain uses TRBV9 with TRBJ2-5; 7 bases line up with TRBD2. J lost 7 bases, V lost 0 bases, and 6 bases had no gene match. The CDR3 extends over 14 amino acids. Germline V gives CDR1 SGDLS, CDR2 YYNGEE. The CDR3 loop is CASSVGGGTGTQYF. CDR3 bases: TGTGCCAGCAGCGTAGGGGGAGGGACCGGGACCCAGTACTTC.

The chain links TRBV30 to TRBJ2-3; 10 positions match TRBD1. CDR3 length equals 15 residues. V was clipped by 3 bases and J by 6 bases; unmatched bases: 9. CDR1 and CDR2 (germline): GTSNPN, SVGIG (reference sequence). The CDR3 is CAWSPGQGGWDTQYF. For the CDR3, the DNA is TGTGCCTGGAGCCCCGGACAGGGGGGATGGGATACGCAGTATTTT.

The rearrangement links TRBV2 to TRBJ2-5; 8 bases fit TRBD1. Looked up from germline, CDR1 is SNHLY and CDR2 is FYNNEI. V lost 2 bases and J lost 5; bases outside the gene matches: 4. This CDR3 comprises 14 residues. The CDR3 sequence: CASSEQGAQETQYF. The DNA of the CDR3 is TGTGCCAGCAGTGAACAGGGGGCACAGGAGACCCAGTACTTC.

The count of this clone is one. The gene calls are TRBV5-4 and TRBJ1-6, with D perhaps TRBD1 (5 bases). The V end lost 2 bases, the J end lost 7 bases, and 10 bases lay between the germline ends. There are 14 residues in the CDR3. Germline CDR1 and CDR2: SGHNT and YYREEE (reference sequence). The CDR3 DNA is TGTGCCAGCAGCTTCCCCCCAGGGAATTCACCCCTCCACTTT. Translating gives CASSFPPGNSPLHF.